This T cell receptor beta chain came from a study of blood T cell repertoires in COVID-19. About the study: Sites across the United States, Italy and Spain contributed samples from acute and convalescent COVID-19. PBMCs, B-cell-depleted T cells, or T cells provided the cDNA or gDNA that made up the material.

V was clipped by 0 bases and J by 5 bases, with 13 bases between them. The CDR3 has 15 residues. Germline V gene data show CDR1 as SGHNT and CDR2 as YYREEE (reference sequence). Authors' analysis steps: For nucleated cells, counts were estimated from reference gene primer amplification. Assay: immunoSEQ multiplex PCR; the TCRdb copy retains only in-frame clones and omits some. That table gives V, J and clone size, and the DNA gave D and trimming. The sample lists approximately 70,000 clones, 82% occurring once. This clone was detected only once. The sequencing sample was made of peripheral blood. This sequence joins TRBV5-4 and TRBJ2-3; possibly TRBD1 for D (6 bases). The TCR originated in a woman aged 80 or over with acute or convalescent COVID-19. CDR3 sequence reads: CASSLGDKTLDTQYF. CDR3 nucleotides: TGTGCCAGCAGCTTGGGGGACAAAACCCTAGATACGCAGTATTTT.